This T cell receptor (beta chain) derives from a study of CD8 T cells in ankylosing spondylitis. Ten or more counts support this clonotype. Antigen unknown. TCRdb processed the 5' RACE reads anew with MiXCR; each CDR3 protein has one entry. The sample lists 50,000 or so distinct CDR3 sequences, roughly 7.4% occurring once. Points from the study as a whole: What appeared characteristic of ankylosing spondylitis blood was a TCR beta motif of eight highly homologous variants. The clones that were linked to disease were reported to be significantly enriched in matched synovial fluid samples from ankylosing spondylitis patients. Prior work had noted some motif variants in reactive arthritis blood and synovial fluid.

The receptor was derived from a female donor with ankylosing spondylitis or in good health (not recorded which). Specimen: blood, either unsorted or a sorted T cell fraction (not recorded which).

The CDR3 region has the DNA TGTGCCAGCAGGAACAGGGTGGATAACACTGAAGCTTTCTTT. Translation gives CASRNRVDNTEAFF. The V and J genes are TRBV11-2 and TRBJ1-1; D perhaps matches TRBD1 (6 bases). CDR1 and CDR2 from the germline V gene are SGHAT and FQNNGV. The V and J ends lost 6 bases and 2 bases respectively, with 13 bases between them. The CDR3 is 14 amino acids.